Each of the 13 T cell receptor beta chains below was sequenced from the same sample in a study of CD8 T cells in ankylosing spondylitis. From the 5' RACE reads, TCRdb called clonotypes with MiXCR, one entry per CDR3 protein. Among about 240,000 distinct CDR3 sequences, roughly a tenth were seen once, and the ten largest hold 6.8%. The sample consisted of blood, either unsorted or a sorted T cell fraction (not recorded which). The receptor set was obtained from a male donor with ankylosing spondylitis or in good health (not recorded which).

The sample holds many counts of this clonotype. This chain links TRBV5-1 with TRBJ2-5; 10 nucleotides agree with TRBD2. CDR1 and CDR2 (germline): SGHRS, YFSETQ. This CDR3 has 17 residues. Trimming cost V 4 bases and J 1 base; bases outside gene matches: 10. CDR3 in amino acids: CASSISIAGGLQETQYF. The DNA of the CDR3 is TGCGCCAGCAGCATCAGCATAGCGGGAGGCCTCCAAGAGACCCAGTACTTC.

This clonotype came up a few times. V gene TRBV28 combines with J gene TRBJ2-3; TRBD1 or TRBD2 may be the D gene (5 bases each). The CDR3 loop spans 15 amino acids. From germline, CDR1 is MDHEN and CDR2 SYDVKM. V was cut by 2 bases and J by 0 bases, with 9 bases left in between. DNA for the CDR3: TGTGCCAGCAGTTTAGGGGGTGCTAGCACAGATACGCAGTATTTT. This codes for CASSLGGASTDTQYF.

In its sample, this clonotype was seen many times. The rearrangement joins TRBV7-9 to TRBJ2-2, with D uncertain. CDR1 and CDR2 from the germline V gene are SEHNR and FQNEAQ (reference sequence). The CDR3 spans 13 residues. The germline V and J ends were trimmed by 6 bases and 7 bases, with 12 bases remaining between them. As DNA, the CDR3 is TGTGCCAGCAGTCCCCCCGGAAGCGGGGAGCTGTTTTTT. Protein product: CASSPPGSGELFF.

This clonotype came up a few times. This chain uses TRBV5-1 with TRBJ2-5; 8 nucleotides align to TRBD1. V gave up 3 bases and J gave up 2 bases; unmatched junction bases: 6. From germline, CDR1 is SGHRS and CDR2 YFSETQ. The CDR3 sequence is 15 residues long. This CDR3 is CASSWGTGIQETQYF. The CDR3 DNA is TGCGCCAGCAGCTGGGGGACAGGAATACAAGAGACCCAGTACTTC.

A few counts support this clonotype. V usage is TRBV5-1 and J usage is TRBJ2-3; D might be TRBD1 or TRBD2, each matching 5 bases. Trimming stripped 9 bases from V and 1 base from J, with 21 bases between. The V gene's germline CDR1 is SGHRS and CDR2 YFSETQ. This CDR3 comprises 16 residues. The CDR3 DNA reads as TGCGCCACCACACCCGACCTCCGAGGGGGCACAGATACGCAGTATTTT. It is translated as CATTPDLRGGTDTQYF.

This chain links TRBV6-5 with TRBJ1-4; 8 bases align to TRBD1. The germline CDR1 and CDR2 sequences are MNHEY and SVGAGI. There are 14 residues in the CDR3. The V and J ends lost 2 bases and 13 bases, in that order; junction bases with no gene match: 9. CDR3: CASSYDRGAQGLFF. The CDR3 bases are TGTGCCAGCAGTTACGACAGGGGTGCGCAGGGACTGTTTTTT.

The gene calls are TRBV24-1 and TRBJ2-7; 10 positions agree with TRBD1. The CDR3 has 15 amino acids. V lost 4 bases to trimming and J lost 6 bases; unmatched junction nucleotides: 8. Looked up from germline, CDR1 is KGHDR and CDR2 is SFDVKD. The CDR3 sequence: CATSDPGQGRGEQYF. The CDR3 DNA is TGTGCCACCAGTGACCCGGGACAGGGGCGTGGCGAGCAGTACTTC.

The chain uses TRBV5-6 and TRBJ2-5; maybe TRBD1 (6 bases). With 0 bases removed from V and 5 bases from J, the gap between germline ends came to 11 bases. CDR1 and CDR2 (germline): SGHDT, YYEEEE. The CDR3 consists of 14 residues. This chain's CDR3 is CASSLVRGHETQYF. CDR3 nucleotides: TGTGCCAGCAGCTTGGTCAGGGGCCACGAGACCCAGTACTTC.

This clonotype was seen just once. Likely a read error: the CDR3 ends without its conserved phenylalanine or tryptophan. This chain joins TRBV3-1 and TRBJ1-1, with D tentatively TRBD1 (6 bases). From germline, CDR1 is LGHDT and CDR2 YNNKEL (reference sequence). The ends were cut back, 2 bases at V and 6 bases at J, with 16 bases in the middle. The CDR3 extends over 15 amino acids. The CDR3, as DNA: TGTGCCAGCAGCCAACTGCCGGGACATTCTTCTGAAGCTTTCTCT. Translation: CASSQLPGHSSEAFS.

This clonotype has ten or more counts. The gene calls are TRBV5-5 and TRBJ2-7; 8 bases match TRBD2. This CDR3 is 14 amino acids long. CDR1 is SGHKS and CDR2 is YYEKEE in the germline V gene (reference sequence). V lost 5 bases, J lost 0 bases, and 4 bases stayed unmatched. The CDR3 DNA sequence: TGTGCCAGCAGTTTACTAGCGGACTCCTACGAGCAGTACTTC. It encodes CASSLLADSYEQYF.

This clonotype was counted between two and nine times. V gene TRBV20-1 combines with J gene TRBJ2-7; D might be TRBD2 (5 bases). The length of the CDR3 is 13 residues. Germline V lookup: CDR1 DFQATT, CDR2 SNEGSKA (reference sequence). The V and J ends lost 6 bases and 2 bases respectively, with 14 bases between them. CDR3 in DNA: TGCAGTGCCTGGTCCGGGAATACCTACGAGCAGTACTTC. Translation gives CSAWSGNTYEQYF.

This clonotype was found many times. This sequence joins TRBV11-2 and TRBJ1-4, with TRBD1 matching over 7 bases. V shed 5 bases and J 8 bases; nucleotides not matched to a gene: 11. Germline V gene lookup returns CDR1 SGHAT and CDR2 FQNNGV. The CDR3 runs 15 residues. CDR3 sequence (DNA): TGTGCCAGCAGCACAACTAGGGGGCGCGGGGAAAAACTGTTTTTT. Residues: CASSTTRGRGEKLFF.

This clonotype turned up a few times. The CDR3 protein is CASSLANPAEFF. CDR3 nucleotides: TGTGCCAGCAGCTTAGCCAATCCAGCCGAGTTCTTC. The chain combines TRBV7-9 with TRBJ2-1; no firm D call. Germline-derived CDR1 and CDR2 are SEHNR and FQNEAQ (reference sequence). The CDR3 consists of 12 residues. The V and J ends lost 0 bases and 14 bases respectively, with 11 bases between them. The whole variable domain, remainder taken from reference TRBV7-9 and TRBJ2-1, is DTGVSQNPRHKITKRGQNVTFRCDPISEHNRLYWYRQTLGQGPEFLTYFQNEAQLEKSRLLSDRFSAERPKGSFSTLEIQRTEQGDSAMYLCASSLANPAEFFGPGTRLTVL.